Listed below are T cell receptor beta chains from one sample, sequenced in a study of blood T cell repertoires in COVID-19. Method: immunoSEQ multiplex PCR; TCRdb's copy keeps in-frame clones and lacks some. The data show about 350,000 clones, about 88% seen once. Sequenced: peripheral blood. Receptors originate from a woman aged 60-70 years with COVID-19, enrolled during active disease. Each CDR3 is given with its conserved first and last residue. The D gene is left open where the match is weak. Clone sizes are given selectively: once, few, many, or a class where the clone is expanded.

size | J | D | V | DNA | CDR3
- | TRBJ2-7 | TRBD1 | TRBV18 | TGTGCCAGCTCTCCGACCGGGACAGGCGGCGAGCAGTACTTC | CASSPTGTGGEQYF
few | TRBJ1-5 | - | TRBV19 | TGTGCCAGTAGTAGGGCCAGTACGAATCAGCCCCAGCATTTT | CASSRASTNQPQHF
- | TRBJ1-1 | - | TRBV29-1 | TGCAGCGCACAGGGCTCCACTGAAGCTTTCTTT | CSAQGSTEAFF
few | TRBJ1-6 | - | TRBV9 | TGTGCCAGCAGCGTAGGGGGGGGAGGTAATTCACCCCTCCACTTT | CASSVGGGGNSPLHF
- | TRBJ1-5 | TRBD1 | TRBV27 | TGTGCCAGCAGTTTATTACTCGGACAGGGGATAGCAGCCCAGCATTTT | CASSLLLGQGIAAQHF
- | TRBJ2-3 | TRBD2 | TRBV9 | TGTGCCAGCAGCCCCATGACTAGCGGGGGTAGGGATACGCAGTATTTT | CASSPMTSGGRDTQYF
- | TRBJ2-1 | TRBD1 | TRBV4-1 | TGCGCCAGCAGCCGTCCAGGGACAGGGTTAAGTGAGCAGTTCTTC | CASSRPGTGLSEQFF
once | TRBJ2-7 | - | TRBV4-3 | TGCGCCAGCAGCCAAGATAGATCGAGAACCTACGAGCAGTACTTC | CASSQDRSRTYEQYF
- | TRBJ1-6 | - | TRBV2 | TGTGCCAGCAGTTACGGGGGTCAAAATTCACCCCTCCACTTT | CASSYGGQNSPLHF
- | TRBJ2-3 | - | TRBV13 | TGTGCCAGCAGCTTGGGGGAGTTAGGGGGAGTCAAGTATTTT | CASSLGELGGVKYF
- | TRBJ2-5 | - | TRBV19 | TGTGCCAGTACCTTCGGAGAGACCCAGTACTTC | CASTFGETQYF
- | TRBJ2-7 | TRBD2 | TRBV27 | TGTGCCAGCATACCTAGCGGGGCCTATCAAAGCTCCTACGAGCAGTACTTC | CASIPSGAYQSSYEQYF
- | TRBJ1-2 | TRBD1 | TRBV27 | TGTGCCAGCAGTATAACCGGGACAGCCAATGGCTACACCTTC | CASSITGTANGYTF
- | TRBJ1-2 | TRBD1 | TRBV6-2/TRBV6-3 | TGTGCCAGCAGTCGGAACTCCAGGGGGCGCGATGGCTACACCTTC | CASSRNSRGRDGYTF
- | TRBJ2-5 | - | TRBV2 | TGTGCCAGCAGTGAACAGGGGATTAGGAAGACCCAGTACTTC | CASSEQGIRKTQYF
- | TRBJ2-7 | - | TRBV12-3/TRBV12-4 | TGTGCCAGCAGTTTCGGGGGCTCCTACGAGCAGTACTTC | CASSFGGSYEQYF
once | TRBJ1-1 | - | TRBV9 | TGTGCCAGCAGCGCGGGAAGCACTGAAGCTTTCTTT | CASSAGSTEAFF
- | TRBJ2-1 | TRBD2 | TRBV5-1 | TGCGCCAGCAGCGTCTCGGGGGGTTCATACAATGAGCAGTTCTTC | CASSVSGGSYNEQFF
- | TRBJ2-5 | TRBD1 | TRBV7-3 | TGTGCCAGCAGCCCCGACAGGGACCAAGAGACCCAGTACTTC | CASSPDRDQETQYF
- | TRBJ2-7 | TRBD2 | TRBV5-1 | TGCGCCAGCAGCTTGGATGCTAGCGGGGCCTACGAGCAGTACTTC | CASSLDASGAYEQYF
- | TRBJ2-3 | - | TRBV12-3/TRBV12-4 | TGTGCTATTGGGGGGGCAAGCACAGATACGCAGTATTTT | CAIGGASTDTQYF
- | TRBJ2-1 | TRBD1 | TRBV6-5 | TGTGCCAGCAGAGCGGGACAGGGGTATGAGCAGTTCTTC | CASRAGQGYEQFF
- | TRBJ2-7 | TRBD1 | TRBV5-1 | TGCGCCAGCAGCTTAGGCACAGGGGATACGTACGAGCAGTACTTC | CASSLGTGDTYEQYF
- | TRBJ2-1 | - | TRBV6-5 | TGTGCCAGCAGTTTACGGGGCTCCTACAATGAGCAGTTCTTC | CASSLRGSYNEQFF
once | TRBJ2-3 | TRBD2 | TRBV6-2/TRBV6-3 | TGTGCCAGCAGTTGGCCCGGGACTAGCGGTAGAGATACGCAGTATTTT | CASSWPGTSGRDTQYF
- | TRBJ2-5 | - | TRBV7-2 | TGTGCCAGCAGAACTCAGGGTGGGGGGTCTATTCAAGAGACCCAGTACTTC | CASRTQGGGSIQETQYF
- | TRBJ1-3 | - | TRBV7-2 | TGTGCCAGCAGCACGGGGGGGGCTGGGGGACTAAACACCATATATTTT | CASSTGGAGGLNTIYF
few | TRBJ1-5 | - | TRBV9 | TGTGCCAGCCCGACCTTGGGGGGGCGGCGGAGCAATCAGCCCCAGCATTTT | CASPTLGGRRSNQPQHF
- | TRBJ1-2 | - | TRBV6-5 | TGTGCCAGCAGCCTCGGGGGATATAACTATGGCTACACCTTC | CASSLGGYNYGYTF
once | TRBJ1-2 | - | TRBV7-9 | TGTGCCAGCAGCCCCGACGGCGGCTATGGCTACACCTTC | CASSPDGGYGYTF
- | TRBJ1-2 | - | TRBV15 | TGTGCCACCAGCAGAGAACCCGCCGGCGGTCGCTATGGCTACACCTTC | CATSREPAGGRYGYTF
- | TRBJ2-1 | TRBD1 | TRBV19 | TGTGCCAGTAGTATCGGGACAGGCGGCTCCTACAATGAGCAGTTCTTC | CASSIGTGGSYNEQFF
- | TRBJ2-3 | TRBD2 | TRBV7-2 | TGTGCCAGCAGCTTAGCACTAGCGGGGGGATGGGATACGCAGTATTTT | CASSLALAGGWDTQYF
- | TRBJ2-7 | - | TRBV7-9 | TGTGCCAGCAGCTTAGATGCGTACCAGGATGTATCCTACGAGCAGTACTTC | CASSLDAYQDVSYEQYF
- | TRBJ1-1 | TRBD1 | TRBV7-2 | TGTGCCAGCAGCTGGGACAGAAACACTGAAGCTTTCTTT | CASSWDRNTEAFF
- | TRBJ2-1 | TRBD2 | TRBV3-1/TRBV3-2 | TGTGCCAGCGAAGCGGGGGGCTATAGCTCCTACAATGAGCAGTTCTTC | CASEAGGYSSYNEQFF
- | TRBJ2-1 | TRBD2 | TRBV5-1 | TGCGCCAGCAGCCCGGGACTAGCGGGGGGTTCTTTCTATGAGCAGTTCTTC | CASSPGLAGGSFYEQFF
once | TRBJ1-6 | - | TRBV28 | TGTGCCAGCAGTTTGATGGGGCTAACTAATTCACCCCTCCACTTT | CASSLMGLTNSPLHF
once | TRBJ1-2 | TRBD1 | TRBV27 | TGTGCCACCTCGGACAGGAACCTCTATGGCTACACCTTC | CATSDRNLYGYTF
- | TRBJ2-1 | TRBD2 | TRBV19 | TGTGCCAGTAGTACCTCGACTAGCGGGGGGTTCAGAGAGCAGTTCTTC | CASSTSTSGGFREQFF
once | TRBJ2-1 | TRBD2 | TRBV25-1 | TGTGCCAGCAGTGATTTAGCGGGGGCCCCTTACAATGAGCAGTTCTTC | CASSDLAGAPYNEQFF
- | TRBJ2-1 | TRBD2 | TRBV11-2 | TGTGCCAGCAGCTCTCTAGCGGGGCGTTACAATGAGCAGTTCTTC | CASSSLAGRYNEQFF
- | TRBJ2-7 | TRBD2 | TRBV7-9 | TGTGCCAGCAGCTCCAGGCCCGGGGGGGTCTACGAGCAGTACTTC | CASSSRPGGVYEQYF
- | TRBJ2-3 | TRBD1 | TRBV5-1 | TGCGCCAGCAGCGGGACAGGGGGCGGCGATACGCAGTATTTT | CASSGTGGGDTQYF
- | TRBJ2-7 | TRBD1 | TRBV7-9 | TGTGCCAGCAGTGGACAGGGTTACGAGCAGTACTTC | CASSGQGYEQYF
- | TRBJ2-2 | - | TRBV18 | TGTGCCAGCTCACCACGGAAGGAGGTCGGGGAGCTGTTTTTT | CASSPRKEVGELFF
once | TRBJ1-2 | - | TRBV10-3 | TGTGCCATCAGTGAGTTGATACTTTCGGGTGGCTACACCTTC | CAISELILSGGYTF
- | TRBJ2-7 | TRBD2 | TRBV5-6 | TGTGCCAGCAGCTTAGCGGGGGGGACCTACGAGCAGTACTTC | CASSLAGGTYEQYF
- | TRBJ2-1 | - | TRBV7-2 | TGTGCCAGCAGCGCCCTAGAGGGAGAGCAGTTCTTC | CASSALEGEQFF
once | TRBJ2-2 | - | TRBV3-1/TRBV3-2 | TGTGCCAGCAGCCAAGAGGGACTGGGCACCGGGGAGCTGTTTTTT | CASSQEGLGTGELFF
many | TRBJ1-5 | TRBD1 | TRBV7-8 | TGTGCCAGCAGCTTATACAACAGGGGGGTTAATCAGCCCCAGCATTTT | CASSLYNRGVNQPQHF
- | TRBJ1-1 | TRBD1 | TRBV11-1 | TGTGCCAGCAGCTTCTACAGGGGGCTCGCTGAAGCTTTCTTT | CASSFYRGLAEAFF
- | TRBJ2-5 | TRBD2 | TRBV25-1 | TGTGCCAGCAGTCAGCCCTCGGGACTAGCGGGGAAAGAGACCCAGTACTTC | CASSQPSGLAGKETQYF
- | TRBJ2-1 | TRBD2 | TRBV9 | TGTGCCAGCAGCGTACGGAGCGGGATCTACAATGAGCAGTTCTTC | CASSVRSGIYNEQFF
- | TRBJ2-3 | TRBD1 | TRBV19 | TGTGCCAGTAGTTGGGACAGGGTAGAGGGAGATACGCAGTATTTT | CASSWDRVEGDTQYF